Shown below are 17 T cell receptor beta chains from a single sample sequenced in a study of metastatic and nonmetastatic thyroid tumors. Every patient underwent thyroid surgery untreated. TCRdb used MiXCR to call clones anew from the PCR reads. The sample contains around 20,000 clones, around a quarter of which appear only once. Sequences were obtained from tumor tissue. These receptors originate from a female donor with papillary thyroid cancer or a benign thyroid nodule (not recorded which). Some clones in this sample may be carry-over from other donors' samples.

This clone is medium-sized (0.01 to 0.1%) in the sample. The chain couples TRBV6-5 to TRBJ2-1, with 9 bases aligning to TRBD2. The germline CDR1 and CDR2 sequences are MNHEY and SVGAGI. CDR3 length equals 15 residues. Trimming at V came to 5 bases and at J to 3 bases, leaving 5 bases not matched to a gene. DNA for the CDR3: TGTGCCAGCAGTCTACCGACTAGCGGCTACAATGAGCAGTTCTTC. Its protein product is CASSLPTSGYNEQFF.

This clone has just a few counts. The chain joins TRBV12-3 or TRBV12-4 to TRBJ1-1; perhaps TRBD1 as D (5 bases). The CDR3 contains 14 residues. V lost 5 bases and J 0 bases, leaving 10 bases between the germline ends. The DNA of the CDR3 is TGTGCCAGCAGTCGACAGAGTATGAACACTGAAGCTTTCTTT. Translating gives CASSRQSMNTEAFF.

The CDR3 is CASTDKQGCEQFF. CDR3 sequence (DNA): TGTGCCAGCACCGACAAACAGGGATGTGAGCAGTTCTTC. V and J are TRBV12-3 or TRBV12-4 and TRBJ2-1, with D tentatively TRBD1 (6 bases). V lost 7 bases, J lost 9 bases, and 16 bases lay in between. The CDR3 loop spans 13 amino acids.

This clone was detected only a few times. V is TRBV28 and J is TRBJ2-2; D might be TRBD1 (5 bases). Germline assignment: CDR1 MDHEN and CDR2 SYDVKM. Trimming cost V 6 bases and J 3 bases, with 11 bases left between them. The CDR3 contains 14 residues. This CDR3 reads CASSLVGHTGELFF. In DNA, the CDR3 is TGTGCCAGCAGCTTAGTGGGGCACACCGGGGAGCTGTTTTTT. Together with reference TRBV28 and TRBJ2-2, the CDR3 gives the full variable domain: DVKVTQSSRYLVKRTGEKVFLECVQDMDHENMFWYRQDPGLGLRLIYFSYDVKMKEKGDIPEGYSVSREKKERFSLILESASTNQTSMYLCASSLVGHTGELFFGEGSRLTVL.

The V call is TRBV27, the J call TRBJ2-1; 7 bases fit TRBD1. Trimming cost V 1 base and J 2 bases; bases outside gene matches: 5. The CDR3 is 16 residues long. CDR1 is MNHEY, CDR2 SMNVEV, per germline (reference sequence). In DNA form, the CDR3 reads TGTGCCAGCAGTTTATTAGGTCAGGGGGCCTACAATGAGCAGTTCTTC. Its translation: CASSLLGQGAYNEQFF.

This clone was picked up many times. The rearrangement uses TRBV19 and TRBJ2-1, with 11 bases fitting TRBD1. With 3 bases clipped from V and 6 bases from J, the junction kept 7 bases outside the gene matches. Germline V lookup: CDR1 LNHDA, CDR2 SQIVND (reference sequence). The CDR3 length is 16 residues. CDR3 in DNA: TGTGCCAGTAGTATCTTCGGGGGACAGGGGGTCAATGAGCAGTTCTTC. Its protein product is CASSIFGGQGVNEQFF.

The chain recombines TRBV24-1 with TRBJ2-5, with a weak D call TRBD1 (6 bases). Per the germline V gene, CDR1 is KGHDR and CDR2 is SFDVKD. V was clipped by 7 bases and J by 4 bases, with 15 bases between them. There are 14 residues in the CDR3. In DNA, the CDR3 is TGTGCCACCAGAGGAAGGGACACGAGAGAGACCCAGTACTTC. As protein: CATRGRDTRETQYF.

In this sample, this clone turned up a few times. The gene calls are TRBV6-1 and TRBJ1-5; tentative D call: TRBD1 (5 bases). From germline, CDR1 is MNHNS and CDR2 SASEGT. V lost 4 bases and J lost 4, with 8 bases in between. The CDR3 totals 13 residues. CDR3 amino acids: CASSGGSNQPQHF. The CDR3 nucleotides are TGTGCCAGCAGTGGGGGCAGTAATCAGCCCCAGCATTTT.

This clone has at least ten counts. The chain couples TRBV14 to TRBJ2-5; the match to TRBD1 covers 8 bases. Germline lookup yields CDR1 SGHDN and CDR2 FVKESK. This CDR3 is 14 amino acids long. V gave up 3 bases and J gave up 2 bases; unmatched junction bases: 2. The CDR3 spells CASSQNRGQETQYF. DNA for the CDR3: TGTGCCAGCAGCCAGAACAGGGGGCAAGAGACCCAGTACTTC.

This clone was picked up many times. J is TRBJ1-1 and V is TRBV5-4; no reliable D call. Trimming shortened V by 2 bases and J by 2 bases, and 4 bases separated the two germline ends. Germline CDR1 SGHNT, CDR2 YYREEE (reference sequence). The CDR3 consists of 12 residues. Here the CDR3 reads CASSFLNTEAFF. CDR3 nucleotides: TGTGCCAGCAGCTTTTTAAACACTGAAGCTTTCTTT.

This clone qualifies as medium-sized (0.01 to 0.1%). V gene TRBV28 combines with J gene TRBJ2-7; TRBD1 might be the D (5 bases). This CDR3 has 13 amino acids. From germline, CDR1 is MDHEN and CDR2 SYDVKM. Trimming removed 3 bases from V and 7 bases from J, with 13 bases in between. The DNA of the CDR3 is TGTGCCAGCAGTTTCGAGACAGCCGGTGAGCAGTACTTC. Translated, it gives CASSFETAGEQYF.

This clone was recorded many times. The chain is built from TRBV11-2 and TRBJ2-7, with D unresolved. CDR3 length equals 14 residues. Trimming removed 0 bases from V and 3 bases from J, with 9 bases in between. In germline, CDR1 is SGHAT, CDR2 FQNNGV. The CDR3 region is CASSLEPLSYEQYF. The CDR3 coding sequence is TGTGCCAGCAGCTTAGAGCCCCTAAGCTACGAGCAGTACTTC.

This clone is judged medium-sized. The chain joins TRBV28 to TRBJ1-2; 9 bases are shared with TRBD1. J was trimmed by 5 bases and V by 2 bases; bases with no gene match: 6. The germline CDR1 and CDR2 sequences are MDHEN and SYDVKM. The CDR3 is 15 amino acids. CDR3 residues: CASSLADRGFYGYTF. In nucleotides, the CDR3 is TGTGCCAGCAGTTTAGCGGACAGGGGATTTTATGGCTACACCTTC.

With regard to this clone: A clone one base away is much larger, so this may be a read error. This same CDR3 is encoded by further DNA sequences in the sample. The chain has TRBV9 and TRBJ2-1; weak D call: TRBD2 (5 bases). Germline V gene data show CDR1 as SGDLS and CDR2 as YYNGEE. V gave up 2 bases and J gave up 4 bases, with 13 bases separating them. The CDR3 is 15 residues long. The CDR3 reads CASSVSGISYNEQFF. For the CDR3, the DNA is TGTGCCAGCAGCGTGAGCGGCATCTCATACAATGAGCAGTTCTTC. Full variable domain (outside the CDR3, taken from reference TRBV9 and TRBJ2-1): DSGVTQTPKHLITATGQRVTLRCSPRSGDLSVYWYQQSLDQGLQFLIQYYNGEERAKGNILERFSAQQFPDLHSELNLSSLELGDSALYFCASSVSGISYNEQFFGPGTRLTVL.

This clone has a count of ten or more. The chain carries TRBV6-1 and TRBJ1-5; D call uncertain. Between the trimmed V and J ends, which lost 6 bases and 6 bases, there was a span of 18 bases. This CDR3 contains 15 residues. Germline V CDR1 and CDR2: MNHNS, SASEGT. The chain's CDR3 is CASRPFGAPGQPQHF. DNA of the CDR3: TGTGCCAGCAGACCCTTCGGAGCCCCAGGTCAGCCCCAGCATTTT.

The sample holds many counts of this clone. The chain employs TRBV19 and TRBJ2-7, with TRBD2 matching over 12 bases. The CDR3 has 18 amino acids. CDR1 LNHDA and CDR2 SQIVND come from the germline V gene (reference sequence). Unmatched junction bases numbered 17, after V lost 5 bases and J lost 6 bases. CDR3 DNA sequence: TGTGCCAGTAGTCTTAAGGGCCCTGCGACTAGCGGGAGAGGCGAGCAGTACTTC. It yields the protein CASSLKGPATSGRGEQYF. The complete variable domain, with remaining parts taken from reference TRBV19 and TRBJ2-7, reads DGGITQSPKYLFRKEGQNVTLSCEQNLNHDAMYWYRQDPGQGLRLIYYSQIVNDFQKGDIAEGYSVSREKKESFPLTVTSAQKNPTAFYLCASSLKGPATSGRGEQYFGPGTRLTVT.

This chain links TRBV6-1 with TRBJ1-2; no clear D gene. The CDR3 consists of 14 residues. Germline V gene lookup returns CDR1 MNHNS and CDR2 SASEGT. V was trimmed by 6 bases and J by 0 bases, leaving 11 bases between them. The CDR3 sequence: CASSRGLPNYGYTF. Here the CDR3 DNA reads TGTGCCAGCAGCCGGGGATTACCTAACTATGGCTACACCTTC.